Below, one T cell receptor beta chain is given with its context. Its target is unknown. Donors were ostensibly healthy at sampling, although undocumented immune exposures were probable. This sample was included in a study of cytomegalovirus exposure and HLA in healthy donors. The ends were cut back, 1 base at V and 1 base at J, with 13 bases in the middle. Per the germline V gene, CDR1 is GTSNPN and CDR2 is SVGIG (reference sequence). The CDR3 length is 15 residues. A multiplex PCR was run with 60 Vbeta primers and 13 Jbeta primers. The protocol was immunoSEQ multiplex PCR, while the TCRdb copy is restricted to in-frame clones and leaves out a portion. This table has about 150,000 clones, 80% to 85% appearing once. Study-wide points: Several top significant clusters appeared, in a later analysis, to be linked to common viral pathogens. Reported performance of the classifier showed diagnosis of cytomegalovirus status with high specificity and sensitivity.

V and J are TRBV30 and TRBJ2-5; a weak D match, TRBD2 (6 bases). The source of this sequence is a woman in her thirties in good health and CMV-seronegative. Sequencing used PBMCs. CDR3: CAWSARGSPQETQYF. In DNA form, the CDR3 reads TGTGCCTGGAGTGCACGGGGGAGCCCCCAAGAGACCCAGTACTTC.